This T cell receptor (beta chain) was found in a study of blood T cell repertoires in COVID-19. It was during active infection that Seattle patients were enrolled and then longitudinally followed. This CDR3 comprises 13 residues. The junction had 3 bases not matched to a gene; V was cut back by 4 bases and J by 6 bases. Germline lookup yields CDR1 SGHNT and CDR2 YENEEA. Study processing details: The authors estimated nucleated cell counts from reference gene primer amplification. The repertoire was sequenced with immunoSEQ multiplex PCR; TCRdb's copy has only in-frame clones and lacks some. V and J calls and clone size follow that table, whereas D and trimming were derived from the DNA. Of 97,000 or so clones listed, over 85% are singletons. This clone was detected only once.

The V call is TRBV11-3, the J call TRBJ2-1; 7 bases align to TRBD1. This clonotype originated in a woman in her forties or fifties with COVID-19, enrolled during active disease. The source material was peripheral blood. The chain's CDR3 is CASSSKGANEQFF. CDR3 in DNA: TGTGCCAGCAGCTCCAAGGGGGCCAATGAGCAGTTCTTC.